These 16 T cell receptor beta chains were sequenced from one sample in a study of preoperative IRX-2 immunotherapy in early breast cancer. Specified treatment: preoperative locoregional IRX-2 cytokine immunotherapy. Produced via immunoSEQ multiplex PCR; TCRdb's table is partial and in-frame only. The table includes 35,000 to 45,000 clones, roughly 80% detected once. Sample: tumor tissue, taken after IRX-2 immunotherapy. The source is a human donor with breast cancer.

This clone was detected only a few times. The chain carries TRBV18 and TRBJ2-7, with D possibly matching TRBD1 (6 bases). CDR1 and CDR2 from the germline V gene are KGHSH and LQKENI. The CDR3 totals 13 residues. V dropped 6 bases and J dropped 2 bases, with 11 bases sitting between them. The CDR3 nucleotides are TGTGCCAGCTCCCGGGACAAGACCTACGAGCAGTACTTC. Translated, it gives CASSRDKTYEQYF.

Only one count was recorded for this clone. This rearrangement joins TRBV28 to TRBJ1-2, with D hard to call. CDR3 length: 15 residues. Germline V gene lookup returns CDR1 MDHEN and CDR2 SYDVKM. The V end was cut by 6 bases, the J end by 3 bases, with 17 bases between. CDR3 bases: TGTGCCAGCAGCTACCCCGAGGTAGTTGACTATGGCTACACCTTC. Residues: CASSYPEVVDYGYTF.

The chain is built from TRBV6-8 and TRBJ2-7, with D hard to call. The CDR3 consists of 13 residues. V was trimmed by 5 bases and J by 6 bases, leaving 14 bases between them. CDR1 MNHGY and CDR2 SAAAGT come from the germline V gene. This CDR3 is CASSALYGSEQYF. The CDR3 DNA reads TGTGCCAGCAGTGCCCTATATGGTAGCGAGCAGTACTTC.

The chain joins TRBV6-8 to TRBJ2-6; the D is unclear. Germline CDR1 and CDR2: MNHGY and SAAAGT. V was cut by 9 bases and J by 0 bases, with 12 bases left in between. The CDR3 has 15 amino acids. As DNA, the CDR3 is TGTGCCAGGAACGGTGGGTACTCTGGGGCCAACGTCCTGACTTTC. It encodes CARNGGYSGANVLTF.

The rearrangement uses TRBV28 and TRBJ2-7; the match to TRBD2 covers 7 bases. Germline assignment: CDR1 MDHEN and CDR2 SYDVKM. The CDR3 runs 15 residues. J gave up 3 bases and V 2 bases, and 7 bases lay outside the gene matches. The CDR3 nucleotides read TGTGCCAGCAGTTTAGTGGCGGGAGTTTACTACGAGCAGTACTTC. It codes for CASSLVAGVYYEQYF.

This chain joins TRBV18 and TRBJ2-4, with 7 bases that match TRBD1. Germline CDR1 and CDR2: KGHSH and LQKENI. This CDR3 comprises 14 residues. V was pared by 3 bases and J by 7 bases, with 6 bases of the junction left unmatched. The CDR3 region is CASSPPDRENIQYF. DNA for the CDR3: TGTGCCAGCTCACCTCCCGACAGGGAGAACATTCAGTACTTC.

Only a few counts were recorded for this clone. The CDR3: CASSSSGTSNEKLFF. CDR3 DNA: TGCGCCAGCAGCTCCTCCGGGACATCGAATGAAAAACTGTTTTTT. This chain connects TRBV5-1 to TRBJ1-4; D may be TRBD1 (6 bases). Germline V gives CDR1 SGHRS, CDR2 YFSETQ. The CDR3 totals 15 residues. With 3 bases removed from V and 5 bases from J, the gap between germline ends came to 14 bases. Based on the CDR3 plus reference TRBV5-1 and TRBJ1-4, the full variable domain is KAGVTQTPRYLIKTRGQQVTLSCSPISGHRSVSWYQQTPGQGLQFLFEYFSETQRNKGNFPGRFSGRQFSNSRSEMNVSTLELGDSALYLCASSSSGTSNEKLFFGSGTQLSVL.

The chain uses TRBV6-8 and TRBJ1-1, with D hard to call. The CDR3 covers 15 residues. CDR1 MNHGY and CDR2 SAAAGT come from the germline V gene. With 9 bases removed from V and 0 bases from J, the gap between germline ends came to 17 bases. CDR3 protein: CASSLYSVMNTEAFF. Here the CDR3 DNA reads TGTGCCAGYAGTCTATACAGCGTTATGAACACTGAAGCTTTCTTT.

This chain links TRBV27 with TRBJ2-1, with D maybe TRBD1 (6 bases). CDR1 is MNHEY, CDR2 SMNVEV, per germline (reference sequence). This CDR3 is built from 14 residues. V was cut by 5 bases and J by 3 bases, with 11 bases left in between. CDR3 coding DNA: TGTGCCAGCAGTAGGCAGGGGAGCTACAATGAGCAGTTCTTC. Protein sequence: CASSRQGSYNEQFF.

Of note for this clone: This CDR3 is also generated by other DNA sequences in the sample. The chain links TRBV5-1 to TRBJ2-2; D possibly corresponds to TRBD2 (6 bases). Trimming pared 3 bases from V and 0 bases from J, leaving 9 bases between. This CDR3 is 15 amino acids long. The germline V gene has CDR1 SGHRS and CDR2 YFSETQ. The CDR3 region is CASSSGTANTGELFF. CDR3 in DNA: TGCGCCAGCAGCTCCGGGACTGCGAACACCGGGGAGCTGTTTTTT. Full variable domain (rest looked up from reference TRBV5-1 and TRBJ2-2): KAGVTQTPRYLIKTRGQQVTLSCSPISGHRSVSWYQQTPGQGLQFLFEYFSETQRNKGNFPGRFSGRQFSNSRSEMNVSTLELGDSALYLCASSSGTANTGELFFGEGSRLTVL.

V usage is TRBV14 and J usage is TRBJ2-4; D is undetermined. Per the germline V gene, CDR1 is SGHDN and CDR2 is FVKESK. The CDR3 consists of 12 residues. The V end lost 3 bases, the J end lost 5 bases, and 5 bases lay between the germline ends. The CDR3 sequence is CASSHSENIQYF. CDR3 in DNA: TGTGCCAGCAGCCACTCCGAAAACATTCAGTACTTC.

The chain is built from TRBV22-1 and TRBJ2-2; the DNA was not used to check the table's D call, TRBD1. TRBV22-1 is annotated as a pseudogene. This CDR3 spans 15 amino acids. The CDR3 region is CAISGTGTETGELFF. In nucleotides, the CDR3 is TGTGCCATCAGTGGTACCGGGACAGAAACCGGGGAGCTGTTTTTT.

The CDR3 nucleotides read TGCGCCAGCAGCCCGTCACGAGGGGAATATGGCTACACCTTC. This gives the protein CASSPSRGEYGYTF. The rearrangement uses TRBV5-1 and TRBJ1-2, with a possible D match to TRBD1 (5 bases). CDR3 length equals 14 residues. The germline V gene encodes CDR1 SGHRS and CDR2 YFSETQ. V lost 4 bases and J lost 5, with 15 bases in between. The full variable domain, completed using reference TRBV5-1 and TRBJ1-2, is KAGVTQTPRYLIKTRGQQVTLSCSPISGHRSVSWYQQTPGQGLQFLFEYFSETQRNKGNFPGRFSGRQFSNSRSEMNVSTLELGDSALYLCASSPSRGEYGYTFGSGTRLTVV.

The chain joins TRBV28 to TRBJ1-2; D gene uncertain. Germline V CDR1 and CDR2: MDHEN, SYDVKM. The CDR3 is 14 residues long. The germline V and J ends were trimmed by 5 bases and 2 bases, with 12 bases remaining between them. CDR3 sequence (DNA): TGTGCCAGCAGTCAAAGCAGCGGCAACTATGGCTACACCTTC. As protein: CASSQSSGNYGYTF.

This clone was observed a few times. This rearrangement joins TRBV10-1 to TRBJ2-6; 10 bases agree with TRBD1. The CDR3 consists of 15 residues. Looked up from germline, CDR1 is WNHNN and CDR2 is SYGVQD (reference sequence). Unmatched junction bases numbered 5, after V lost 10 bases and J lost 2 bases. CDR3 region: CATGTGVAGANVLTF. The CDR3 DNA sequence: TGCGCCACCGGGACAGGGGTGGCTGGGGCCAACGTCCTGACTTTC.

This chain joins TRBV6-8 and TRBJ2-7, with 10 bases aligning to TRBD1. The CDR3 runs to 15 residues. The ends lost 2 bases at V and 4 bases at J; junction bases unmatched: 5. Germline V lookup: CDR1 MNHGY, CDR2 SAAAGT. The CDR3 here is CASSYSRTGGYEQYF. DNA for the CDR3: TGTGCCAGCAGTTACAGTAGGACAGGGGGTTACGAGCAGTACTTC.